Each of the 18 T cell receptor beta chains below was sequenced from the same sample in a study of blood T cell repertoires in COVID-19. Generated by immunoSEQ multiplex PCR, the TCRdb table keeps only in-frame clones and is missing some. The table has some 370,000 clones, about 90% seen once; the top ten hold around 1.3%. The source material was peripheral blood. These receptors came from a man aged 40-50 years with acute or convalescent COVID-19.

The chain joins TRBV19 to TRBJ1-6; TRBD1 agrees at 9 bases. Unmatched junction bases numbered 0, after V lost 8 bases and J lost 4 bases. This CDR3 is 13 amino acids long. CDR1 and CDR2 (germline): LNHDA, SQIVND (reference sequence). CDR3 DNA sequence: TGTGCCAGTGGACAGGGGTATAATTCACCCCTCCACTTT. Translating gives CASGQGYNSPLHF.

The rearrangement links TRBV6-5 to TRBJ2-6; D unclear. V was pared by 7 bases and J by 3 bases, with 10 bases between. CDR3 length equals 14 residues. Per germline, CDR1 MNHEY and CDR2 SVGAGI. The CDR3 DNA reads TGTGCCAGCACCCGGGTTCTTGGGGCCAACGTCCTGACTTTC. Its protein product is CASTRVLGANVLTF.

The chain links TRBV29-1 to TRBJ2-1; 11 bases match TRBD2. Germline CDR1 is SQVTM and CDR2 is ANQGSEA. Trimming at V came to 2 bases and at J to 4 bases, leaving 10 bases not matched to a gene. This CDR3 is 17 amino acids long. CDR3 DNA: TGCAGCGTTGAATGGGCGACTAGCGGGGAGAAATACAATGAGCAGTTCTTC. This encodes CSVEWATSGEKYNEQFF.

V usage is TRBV5-1 and J usage is TRBJ2-1, with 9 bases that match TRBD2. Per germline, CDR1 SGHRS and CDR2 YFSETQ. V shed 0 bases, J shed 15 bases, and the junction held 10 bases outside the gene matches. The CDR3 covers 14 residues. CDR3 sequence reads: CASSLETSGGVPFF. CDR3 bases: TGCGCCAGCAGCTTGGAGACTAGCGGTGGTGTTCCGTTCTTC.

CDR3 amino acids: CAISGDRGGAEAFF. CDR3 DNA sequence: TGTGCCATCAGTGGAGACAGGGGAGGCGCTGAAGCTTTCTTT. J is TRBJ1-1 and V is TRBV10-3, with 8 bases fitting TRBD1. V shed 4 bases, J shed 6 bases, and the junction held 7 bases outside the gene matches. Germline assignment: CDR1 ENHRY and CDR2 SYGVKD. The CDR3 extends over 14 amino acids.

This clone was observed a single time. The chain joins TRBV19 to TRBJ2-1; TRBD1 matches 8 bases. The CDR3 consists of 13 residues. Trimming at V came to 8 bases and at J to 4 bases, leaving 4 bases not matched to a gene. In germline, CDR1 is LNHDA, CDR2 SQIVND (reference sequence). This CDR3 reads CASHGTGYNEQFF. Written as DNA, the CDR3 is TGTGCCAGTCATGGGACAGGATACAATGAGCAGTTCTTC.

The CDR3 DNA sequence: TGTGCCAGCAAAGGACAGGTGGACACCTACGAGCAGTACTTC. It specifies CASKGQVDTYEQYF. The chain employs TRBV6-5 and TRBJ2-7, with 7 bases aligning to TRBD1. The germline V gene encodes CDR1 MNHEY and CDR2 SVGAGI. The CDR3 sequence is 14 residues long. V lost 7 bases, J lost 2 bases, and 8 bases stayed unmatched.

The chain combines TRBV28 with TRBJ1-4, with D possibly matching TRBD1 (5 bases). Germline V lookup: CDR1 MDHEN, CDR2 SYDVKM. Trimming shortened V by 2 bases and J by 6 bases, and 7 bases separated the two germline ends. This CDR3 has 13 residues. The CDR3 region is CASSLEQDEKLFF. The CDR3 nucleotides are TGTGCCAGCAGTTTAGAACAGGATGAAAAACTGTTTTTT.

This clone was detected ten times or more. The chain carries TRBV11-3 and TRBJ2-3, with a possible D match to TRBD1 (6 bases). This CDR3 comprises 14 residues. Germline CDR1 reads SGHNT; CDR2 reads YENEEA. V lost 5 bases and J lost 10, with 19 bases in between. The DNA for the CDR3 is TGTGCCAGCAGCAAGGGACACGACTACTACGCGCAGTATTTT. It encodes CASSKGHDYYAQYF.

This clone was picked up a small number of times. The V gene is TRBV6-5, the J gene TRBJ2-1; TRBD2 matches at 11 bases. The length of the CDR3 is 15 residues. After removal of 2 bases from V and 6 bases from J, the junction contained 3 bases not matched to a gene. Germline lookup yields CDR1 MNHEY and CDR2 SVGAGI. The CDR3 nucleotides are TGTGCCAGCAGTTACGAACTAGCGGGAGTCAATGAGCAGTTCTTC. This codes for CASSYELAGVNEQFF.

This chain joins TRBV5-1 and TRBJ2-2; D perhaps matches TRBD2 (6 bases). Per germline, CDR1 SGHRS and CDR2 YFSETQ. V lost 4 bases and J 7 bases, leaving 11 bases between the germline ends. This CDR3 has 13 amino acids. The CDR3 DNA reads as TGCGCCAGCAGCGCTTGGGGAGGCGGGGAGCTGTTTTTT. Amino acids: CASSAWGGGELFF.

This chain uses TRBV5-1 with TRBJ1-2; D gene unclear. The CDR3 consists of 14 residues. CDR1 and CDR2 (germline): SGHRS, YFSETQ. Trimming took 3 bases from V and 1 from J, leaving 10 bases between them. CDR3 sequence (DNA): TGCGCCAGCAGCTCGCAGGACTTTAACTATGGCTACACCTTC. It specifies CASSSQDFNYGYTF.

This clone was seen once. The chain links TRBV19 to TRBJ1-1; tentative D call: TRBD1 (5 bases). The length of the CDR3 is 13 residues. The germline V and J ends were trimmed by 6 bases and 7 bases, with 15 bases remaining between them. Germline V CDR1 and CDR2: LNHDA, SQIVND (reference sequence). The CDR3 DNA is TGTGCCAGTAGCCACCCGAACAGGATTGAAGCTTTCTTT. Its protein product is CASSHPNRIEAFF. Together with reference TRBV19 and TRBJ1-1, the CDR3 gives the full variable domain: DGGITQSPKYLFRKEGQNVTLSCEQNLNHDAMYWYRQDPGQGLRLIYYSQIVNDFQKGDIAEGYSVSREKKESFPLTVTSAQKNPTAFYLCASSHPNRIEAFFGQGTRLTVV.

This sequence joins TRBV3-1 (or the pseudogene TRBV3-2) and TRBJ2-7, with 13 bases matching TRBD2. The V and J ends lost 4 bases and 7 bases, in that order; junction bases with no gene match: 4. Germline CDR1 reads LGHDT; CDR2 reads YNNKEL (reference sequence). This CDR3 has 14 residues. The CDR3: CASSLKGLAGEQYF. CDR3 bases: TGTGCCAGCAGCCTAAAGGGACTAGCGGGAGAGCAGTACTTC.

The J gene is TRBJ2-5, the V gene TRBV5-8, with 11 bases matching TRBD2. CDR1 and CDR2 (germline): SGHTS, YDEGEE. CDR3 length equals 17 residues. The V segment lost 2 bases and the J segment 4 bases; nucleotides outside the gene matches: 10. CDR3 bases: TGTGCCAGCAGCTTCCCACTAGCGGGAGCGGGGGGAGAGACCCAGTACTTC. Translated, it gives CASSFPLAGAGGETQYF.

The V gene is TRBV6-2 or TRBV6-3, the J gene TRBJ2-7; the D gene is possibly TRBD1 (6 bases). Trimming took 6 bases from V and 5 from J, leaving 11 bases between them. The CDR3 is made up of 12 amino acids. Looked up from germline, CDR1 is MNHEY and CDR2 is SVGEGT. The CDR3 DNA is TGTGCCAGCAGCCGAGGACAGCACGAGCAGTACTTC. Encoded protein: CASSRGQHEQYF.

The chain recombines TRBV9 with TRBJ2-2; D not certain. The CDR3 is 13 residues long. V lost 4 bases and J 3 bases, leaving 7 bases between the germline ends. From germline, CDR1 is SGDLS and CDR2 YYNGEE. The CDR3 DNA sequence: TGTGCCAGCAGCAACAGTGACACCGGGGAGCTGTTTTTT. Translating it yields CASSNSDTGELFF.

The V gene is TRBV19, the J gene TRBJ2-3, with 7 bases identical to TRBD1. Germline lookup yields CDR1 LNHDA and CDR2 SQIVND (reference sequence). Germline trimming cut 7 bases from V and 4 bases from J; bases unmatched to any gene: 5. This CDR3 region has 13 residues. DNA of the CDR3: TGTGCCAGTACGTATCAGGGGGCAGATACGCAGTATTTT. This gives the protein CASTYQGADTQYF.